What follows is one TCR beta chain and its context. The germline gives CDR1 MNHEY, CDR2 SMNVEV (reference sequence). The CDR3 totals 13 residues. V lost 6 bases, J lost 5 bases, and 6 bases stayed unmatched. This sample was included in a study of cytomegalovirus exposure and HLA in healthy donors. The donors belonged to the roughly 110-subject validation cohort, separate from the 666-subject first cohort. TCRdb's copy holds only in-frame clones and misses some; the assay was immunoSEQ multiplex PCR. The sample carries approximately 160,000 clones, about 82% recorded once. The chain uses TRBV27 and TRBJ1-1, with 7 bases matching TRBD1. Sequenced input: PBMCs. This TCR derives from a man aged 25-45 years in good health and CMV-seropositive. The CDR3 spells CASSLTGWTEAFF. The CDR3 region has the DNA TGTGCCAGCAGCTTGACAGGGTGGACTGAAGCTTTCTTT.